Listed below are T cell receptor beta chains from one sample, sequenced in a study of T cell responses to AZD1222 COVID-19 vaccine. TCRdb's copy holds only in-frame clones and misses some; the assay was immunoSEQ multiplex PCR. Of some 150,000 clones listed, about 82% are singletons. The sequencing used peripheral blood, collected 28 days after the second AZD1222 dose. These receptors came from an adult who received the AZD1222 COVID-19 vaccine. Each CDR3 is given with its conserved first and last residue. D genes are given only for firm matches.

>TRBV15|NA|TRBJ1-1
CATRGRGTEAFF
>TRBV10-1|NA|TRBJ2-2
CASSSGAPNTGELFF
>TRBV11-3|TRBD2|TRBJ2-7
CASSLGGGAGYEQYF
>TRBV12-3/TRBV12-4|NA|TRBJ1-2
CASETEPPRGYTF
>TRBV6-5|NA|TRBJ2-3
CASSYSKRFTDTQYF
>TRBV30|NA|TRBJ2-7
CAWALFRDAAIYEQYF
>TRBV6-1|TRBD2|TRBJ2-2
CASSEGVGSGAGELFF
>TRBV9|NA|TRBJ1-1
CASSDGTVNTEAFF
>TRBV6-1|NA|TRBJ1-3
CASSEVAGGGDTIYF
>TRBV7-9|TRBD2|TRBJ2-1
CASSALAWSYNEQFF
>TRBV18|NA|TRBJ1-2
CASSPGSGLWGYTF
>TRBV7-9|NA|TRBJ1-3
CASSPGQARHTIYF
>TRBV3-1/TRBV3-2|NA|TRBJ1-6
CASSLDGGNSPLHF
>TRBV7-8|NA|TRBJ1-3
CASSGNTIYF
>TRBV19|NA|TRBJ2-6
CASSNIGPRQVLKSGANVLTF
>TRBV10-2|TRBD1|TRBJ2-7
CASSGLGTGIGEQYF
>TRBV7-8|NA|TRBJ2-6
CASSQTANSGANVLTF
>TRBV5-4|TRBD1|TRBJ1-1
CASSSGQGRSEAFF
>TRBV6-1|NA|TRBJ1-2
CASSEGIWTAGFDRNYGYTF
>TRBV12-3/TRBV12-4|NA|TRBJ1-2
CASSTPSGVYTF
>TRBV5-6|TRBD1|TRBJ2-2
CASSGDRNTGELFF
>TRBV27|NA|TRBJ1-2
CASSFEAVGPYGYTF
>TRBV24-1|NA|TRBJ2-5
CATSDSQGPGETQYF